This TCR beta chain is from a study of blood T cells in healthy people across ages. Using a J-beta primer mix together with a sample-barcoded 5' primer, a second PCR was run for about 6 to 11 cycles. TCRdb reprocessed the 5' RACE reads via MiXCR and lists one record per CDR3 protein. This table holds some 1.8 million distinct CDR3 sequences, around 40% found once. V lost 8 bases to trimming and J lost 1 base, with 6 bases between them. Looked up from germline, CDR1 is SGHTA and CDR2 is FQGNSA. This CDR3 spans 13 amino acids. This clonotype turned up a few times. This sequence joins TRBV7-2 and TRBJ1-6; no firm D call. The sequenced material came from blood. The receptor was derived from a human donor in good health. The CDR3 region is CASAGSYNSPLHF. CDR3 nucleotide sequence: TGTGCCAGCGCGGGGTCCTATAATTCACCCCTCCACTTT.